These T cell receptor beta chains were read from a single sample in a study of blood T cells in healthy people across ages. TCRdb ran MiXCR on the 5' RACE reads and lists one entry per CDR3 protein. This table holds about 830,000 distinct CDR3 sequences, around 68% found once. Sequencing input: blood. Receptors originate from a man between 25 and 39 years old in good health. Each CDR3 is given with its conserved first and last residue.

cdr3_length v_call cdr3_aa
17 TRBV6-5 CASSYGVSGSGANVLTF
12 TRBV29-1 CSGPGGMNEQFF
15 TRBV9 CASSVGVSYNSPLHF
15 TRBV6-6 CASSYEGTHDSPLHF
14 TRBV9 CASSVRRVDTEAFF
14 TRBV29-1 CSVVEKGPRATQYF
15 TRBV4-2 CASSQTGGAAYEQYF
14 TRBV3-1 CASSLGDVQETQYF
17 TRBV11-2 CASSPLNRPSGGYEQFF
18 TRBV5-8 CASSLGPPQKMNTGELFF
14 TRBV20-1 CSAGGQGGTDTQYF
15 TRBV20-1 CSARDISGTRGEQYF
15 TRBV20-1 CSARAGTEVPETQYF
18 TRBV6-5 CASSYGLGLAGSPRTQYF
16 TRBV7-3 CASRREAGGTYNEQFF
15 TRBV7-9 CASSLGQGGGNEQFF
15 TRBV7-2 CASSLQLGGSYEQYF
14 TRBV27 CASSFRGAGYGYTF
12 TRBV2 CASSGGEDEQFF
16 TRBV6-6 CASSYVGTGTYNEQFF
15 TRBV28 CASSLPSLGGDGYTF
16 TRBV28 CASSLQWQGATDTQYF
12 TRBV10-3 CAISRGSYEQYF
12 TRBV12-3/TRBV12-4 CASRSVNYGYTF
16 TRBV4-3 CASSQDRIGGASEQFF
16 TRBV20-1 CSARDQEGQYNSPLHF
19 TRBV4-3 CASSQALAGAMSPYNEQFF
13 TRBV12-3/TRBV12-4 CASNTVGPGELFF
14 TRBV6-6 CASTAGQLNSPLHF
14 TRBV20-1 CSARRGTAQETQYF
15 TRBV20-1 CSARDLGSHTYEQYF
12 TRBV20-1 CSARVARDIQYF
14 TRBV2 CASKPDRTNSPLHF
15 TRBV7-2 CASSSRSGSGTEAFF
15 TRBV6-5 CASSYEISGANVLTF
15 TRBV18 CASSPSMWGNQPQHF
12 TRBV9 CASSLGTTEQYF
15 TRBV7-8 CASSPQTGVKETQYF
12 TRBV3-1 CASSDETDTQYF
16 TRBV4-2 CASSQGSGVYQETQYF
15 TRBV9 CASSVRTGLGETQYF
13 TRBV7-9 CASSPNIYYGYTF
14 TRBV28 CASKGSSSSYEQFF
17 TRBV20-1 CSARVRLGTGLSYEQYF
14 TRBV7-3 CASSSVEGFGTQYF
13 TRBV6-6 CASSYSTLSAAFF